The present entry profiles one T cell receptor (beta chain) with its context. This clonotype was seen more than once but under ten times. Its antigen is still unknown. Within one base of it there is no much larger clone, and no base qualities were kept. Stable Graves' hyperthyroidism was defined as no progression to ophthalmopathy during 18 months of follow-up. Hyperthyroidism patients were aged 18 to 65 years and newly diagnosed, with disease duration of less than 2 months. Patients with uncontrolled infections, other autoimmune diseases, pregnancy or lactation were excluded. Diagnoses relied on clinical symptoms, serum thyroxine and TRAb, thyroid ultrasound and orbital computed tomography. PBMCs were isolated from 8 to 10 ml of fresh peripheral blood by Ficoll-Paque density gradient centrifugation. Trizol reagent was used to extract total RNA, and RNA quality was then checked on an Agilent 2100 Bioanalyzer.

Amplification of TCR beta CDR3 regions was carried out from RNA transcripts. A first-round RT-PCR of the TCR CDR3 used the HTBI primer set with the Qiagen OneStep RT-PCR kit. The libraries were constructed in a second round of multiplex PCR and then size-selected and purified. The libraries were sequenced on an Illumina HiSeq2000 using paired-end 100 bp reads. Regarding the original processing steps: SOAPnuke was used to process the raw data, removing reads that contained adapters or uncalled bases, had a mean Phred below 15, or lacked an exact match to the constant primer or identifier. High-quality paired reads were merged with COPE v1.2.5, and unique nucleotide sequences were defined as clonotypes. Clonotypes were aligned to IMGT TRBV, TRBD and TRBJ reference segments using MiTCR v1.1. The analysis was restricted to V-J combinations with a frequency above 0.0001, which together covered 99.2% of the repertoires. The TCS score was defined as the ratio of F50 (clonal expansion) to E x V (chaos), calculated using BLOSUM62-based TCRdist between CDR3 peptides within each V-J. Welch's t-statistics and random forest reduced roughly 500 V-J features to fewer than 15, which were used in a naive Bayes classifier (R e1071). TCRdb redid the processing of the public reads, applying fastp at Q25 and MiXCR, and retained in-frame beta chains. Rows merge per CDR3 protein into single entries with the most common DNA and genes. TCRdb assigned the V and J calls; the authors' analysis was not used. The table for this sample lists approximately 600,000 distinct CDR3 sequences; roughly 17% of them were counted only once. The ten largest account for 3% to 4.5% of the sample.

These data belong to a study of T cells in Graves' hyperthyroidism and ophthalmopathy (dated by TCRdb to the late 2010s). Regarding the study in general: Peripheral blood samples were taken at initial diagnosis, before any treatment was given. Thyroid tissue and blood T-cell repertoires from about six Graves' hyperthyroidism patients were also compared in the study. To identify distinguishing TCR V-J signatures, a discovery cohort of roughly 100 patients was used, comprising 43 with Graves' ophthalmopathy and some 60 with stable Graves' hyperthyroidism. TCR Vbeta CDR3 sequencing of some 140 peripheral blood samples (more than 40 ophthalmopathy, roughly 72 hyperthyroidism and some 17 progressor patients) is reported in the paper. Prospective prediction of ophthalmopathy was tested in an independent validation cohort consisting of 18 to 20 hyperthyroidism patients and more than 15 patients who later progressed to ophthalmopathy. After blood sampling, hyperthyroidism patients were treated with methimazole at a starting dose of 30 mg daily, and ophthalmopathy patients were treated with high-dose intravenous methylprednisolone. The approximately 95 discovery patients were divided at random into training and test sets in a 7:3 ratio.

The full study reports these points: Blood samples also contained most of the expanded thyroid clonotypes (frequency above 0.001), which suggests that blood repertoires may reflect thyroid immune responses. A model built on a 13 V-J signature distinguished ophthalmopathy from stable hyperthyroidism, reaching roughly 88% sensitivity and under 84% specificity in cross-validation and 80%/75% in testing. No statistical method was used to set the sample size in advance, and investigators knew the group allocation. In validation, the model predicted progression to ophthalmopathy with 65% to 71% sensitivity and around 72% specificity, a median of about 6.7 months before onset.

V loses 4 bases, J loses 7 bases, and the germline ends lie 8 bases apart. CDR1 and CDR2, per the germline V gene, are SNHLY and FYNNEI. The CDR3, cysteine through phenylalanine, is 13 amino acids long. Only the CDR3 portion is preserved as DNA: 39 bases, with reading frame beginning at the first base. Sequencing used blood. The V gene is TRBV2 and the J gene is TRBJ1-6, with TRBD1 perhaps the D gene, on 5 matching bases. This receptor was taken from a woman aged 30 to 39 with Graves' hyperthyroidism. The nucleotide sequence reads TGTGCCAGCAGTGCGGGACGGAATTCACCCCTCCACTTT. This codes for CASSAGRNSPLHF.